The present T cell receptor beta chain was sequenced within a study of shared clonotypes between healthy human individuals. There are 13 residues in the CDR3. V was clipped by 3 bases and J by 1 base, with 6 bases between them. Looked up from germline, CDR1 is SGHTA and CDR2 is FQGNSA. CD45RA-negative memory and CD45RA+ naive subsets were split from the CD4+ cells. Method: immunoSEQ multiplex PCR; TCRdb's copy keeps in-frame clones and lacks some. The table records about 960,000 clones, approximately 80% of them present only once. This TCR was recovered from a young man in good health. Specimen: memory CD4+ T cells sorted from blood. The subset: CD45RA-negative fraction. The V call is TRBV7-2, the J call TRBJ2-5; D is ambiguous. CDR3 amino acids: CASSLFFQETQYF. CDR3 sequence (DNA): TGTGCCAGCAGCTTGTTCTTCCAAGAGACCCAGTACTTC.